This section outlines one TCR beta chain sequence together with its context. No antigen is known for it. The data were obtained in a study of cytomegalovirus exposure and HLA in healthy donors. Study background: Earlier, 150 million to 200 million T cells were analyzed, and more than 100 million unique TCR beta sequences were found among them. Study results and caveats: Per a prior analysis, the majority of TCR beta V segments were productive roughly 90% or roughly 30% of the time.

PCR amplification relied on 60 Vbeta primers (plus 13 Jbeta primers). TCRdb keeps only in-frame clones here, not all; method: immunoSEQ multiplex PCR. The sample holds approximately 72,000 clones; over 70% are singletons and the top ten take 5.5% to 7%. In germline, CDR1 is SEHNR, CDR2 FQNEAQ (reference sequence). The ends were cut back, 2 bases at V and 0 bases at J, with 7 bases in the middle. CDR3 length: 14 residues. Sequencing was done on a sample of PBMCs. This TCR was recovered from a male donor in good health and CMV-seropositive. V gene TRBV7-9 combines with J gene TRBJ1-1; D is uncertain. CDR3 sequence reads: CASSLSRVNTEAFF. As DNA, the CDR3 is TGTGCCAGCAGCTTATCGCGGGTGAACACTGAAGCTTTCTTT.